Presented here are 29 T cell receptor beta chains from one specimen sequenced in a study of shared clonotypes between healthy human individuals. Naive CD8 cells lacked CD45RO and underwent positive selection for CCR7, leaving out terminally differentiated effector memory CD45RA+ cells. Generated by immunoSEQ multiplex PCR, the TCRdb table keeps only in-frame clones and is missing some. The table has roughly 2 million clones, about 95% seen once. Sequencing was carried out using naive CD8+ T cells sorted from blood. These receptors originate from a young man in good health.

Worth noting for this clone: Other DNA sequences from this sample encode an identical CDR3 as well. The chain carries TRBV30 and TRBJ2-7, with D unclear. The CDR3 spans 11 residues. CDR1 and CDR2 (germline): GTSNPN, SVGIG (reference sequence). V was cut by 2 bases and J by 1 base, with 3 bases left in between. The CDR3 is CAWSPSYEQYF. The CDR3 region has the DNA TGTGCCTGGAGTCCTTCCTACGAGCAGTACTTC.

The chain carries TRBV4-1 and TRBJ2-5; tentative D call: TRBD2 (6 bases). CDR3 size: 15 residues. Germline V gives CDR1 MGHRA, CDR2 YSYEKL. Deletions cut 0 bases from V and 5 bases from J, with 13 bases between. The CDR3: CASSQDERLGETQYF. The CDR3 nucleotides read TGCGCCAGCAGCCAAGACGAAAGACTAGGGGAGACCCAGTACTTC.

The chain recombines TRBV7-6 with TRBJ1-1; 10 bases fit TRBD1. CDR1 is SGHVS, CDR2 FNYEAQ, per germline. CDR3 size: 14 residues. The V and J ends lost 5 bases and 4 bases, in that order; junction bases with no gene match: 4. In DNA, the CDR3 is TGTGCCAGCAGCCCTAGACAGGGGGCCACTGAAGCTTTCTTT. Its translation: CASSPRQGATEAFF.

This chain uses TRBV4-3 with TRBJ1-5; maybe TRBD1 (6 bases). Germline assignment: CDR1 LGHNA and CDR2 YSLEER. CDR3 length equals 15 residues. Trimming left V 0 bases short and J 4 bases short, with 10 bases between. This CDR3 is CASSQEDRPNQPQHF. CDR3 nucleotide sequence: TGCGCCAGCAGCCAAGAGGACAGACCGAATCAGCCCCAGCATTTT.

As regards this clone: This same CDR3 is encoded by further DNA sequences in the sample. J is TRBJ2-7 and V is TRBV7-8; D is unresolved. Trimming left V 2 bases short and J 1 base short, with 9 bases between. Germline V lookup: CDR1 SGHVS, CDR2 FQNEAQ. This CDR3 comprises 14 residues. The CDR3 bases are TGTGCCAGCAGCTTATCGCCAGGATCCTACGAGCAGTACTTC. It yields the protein CASSLSPGSYEQYF.

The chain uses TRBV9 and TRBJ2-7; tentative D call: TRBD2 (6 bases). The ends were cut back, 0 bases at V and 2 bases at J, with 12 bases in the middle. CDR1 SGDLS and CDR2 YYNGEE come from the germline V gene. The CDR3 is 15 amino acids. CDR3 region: CASSVGRDGAYEQYF. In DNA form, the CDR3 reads TGTGCCAGCAGCGTAGGGCGGGACGGGGCCTACGAGCAGTACTTC.

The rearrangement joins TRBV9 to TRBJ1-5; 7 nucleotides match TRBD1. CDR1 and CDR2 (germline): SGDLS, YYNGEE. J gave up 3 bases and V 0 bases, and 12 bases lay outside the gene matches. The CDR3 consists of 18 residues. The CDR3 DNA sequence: TGTGCCAGCAGCGTAGTGGTATGGGAGGGACAGCACAATCAGCCCCAGCATTTT. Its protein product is CASSVVVWEGQHNQPQHF. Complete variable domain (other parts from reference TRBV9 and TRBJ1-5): DSGVTQTPKHLITATGQRVTLRCSPRSGDLSVYWYQQSLDQGLQFLIQYYNGEERAKGNILERFSAQQFPDLHSELNLSSLELGDSALYFCASSVVVWEGQHNQPQHFGDGTRLSIL.

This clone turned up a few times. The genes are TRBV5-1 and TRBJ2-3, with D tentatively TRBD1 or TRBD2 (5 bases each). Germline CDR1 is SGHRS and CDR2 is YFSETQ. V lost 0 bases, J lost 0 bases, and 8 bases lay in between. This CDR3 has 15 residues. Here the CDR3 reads CASSLGGASTDTQYF. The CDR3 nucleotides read TGCGCCAGCAGCTTGGGAGGGGCTAGCACAGATACGCAGTATTTT. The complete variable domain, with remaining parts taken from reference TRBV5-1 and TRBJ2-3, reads KAGVTQTPRYLIKTRGQQVTLSCSPISGHRSVSWYQQTPGQGLQFLFEYFSETQRNKGNFPGRFSGRQFSNSRSEMNVSTLELGDSALYLCASSLGGASTDTQYFGPGTRLTVL.

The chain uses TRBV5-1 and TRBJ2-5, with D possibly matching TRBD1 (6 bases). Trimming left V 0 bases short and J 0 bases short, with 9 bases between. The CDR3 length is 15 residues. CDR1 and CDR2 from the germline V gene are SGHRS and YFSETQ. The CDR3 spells CASSLVGTNQETQYF. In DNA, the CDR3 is TGCGCCAGCAGCTTGGTCGGGACAAACCAAGAGACCCAGTACTTC.

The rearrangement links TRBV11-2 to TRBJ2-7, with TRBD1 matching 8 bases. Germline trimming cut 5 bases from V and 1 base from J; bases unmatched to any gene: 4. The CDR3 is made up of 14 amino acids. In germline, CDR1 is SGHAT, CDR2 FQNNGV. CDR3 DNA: TGTGCCAGCAGCGCCGGGACAGGATCCTACGAGCAGTACTTC. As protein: CASSAGTGSYEQYF.

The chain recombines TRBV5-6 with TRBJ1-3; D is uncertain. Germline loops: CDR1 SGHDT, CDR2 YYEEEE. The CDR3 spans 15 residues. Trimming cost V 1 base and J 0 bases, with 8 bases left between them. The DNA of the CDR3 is TGTGCCAGCAGCTTGATGGGATACTCTGGAAACACCATATATTTT. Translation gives CASSLMGYSGNTIYF.

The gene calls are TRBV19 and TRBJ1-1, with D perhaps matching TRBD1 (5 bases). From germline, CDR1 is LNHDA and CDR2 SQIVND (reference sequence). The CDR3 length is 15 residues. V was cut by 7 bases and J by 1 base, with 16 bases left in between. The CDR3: CASKDYAGTNTEAFF. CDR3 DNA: TGTGCCAGTAAGGACTACGCCGGGACGAACACTGAAGCTTTCTTT.

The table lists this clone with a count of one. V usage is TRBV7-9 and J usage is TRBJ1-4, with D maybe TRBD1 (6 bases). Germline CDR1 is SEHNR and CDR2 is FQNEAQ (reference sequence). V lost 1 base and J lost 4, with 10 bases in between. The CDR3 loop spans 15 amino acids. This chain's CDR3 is CASSLEGQSNEKLFF. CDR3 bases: TGTGCCAGCAGCTTAGAAGGACAGAGTAATGAAAAACTGTTTTTT. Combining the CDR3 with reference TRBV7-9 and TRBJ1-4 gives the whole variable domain DTGVSQNPRHKITKRGQNVTFRCDPISEHNRLYWYRQTLGQGPEFLTYFQNEAQLEKSRLLSDRFSAERPKGSFSTLEIQRTEQGDSAMYLCASSLEGQSNEKLFFGSGTQLSVL.

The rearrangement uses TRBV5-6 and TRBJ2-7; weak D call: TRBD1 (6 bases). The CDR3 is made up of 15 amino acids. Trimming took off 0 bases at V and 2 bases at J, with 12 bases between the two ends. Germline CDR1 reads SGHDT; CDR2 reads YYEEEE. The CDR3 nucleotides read TGTGCCAGCAGCTTGGTACAGGGCCTCCCCTACGAGCAGTACTTC. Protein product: CASSLVQGLPYEQYF.

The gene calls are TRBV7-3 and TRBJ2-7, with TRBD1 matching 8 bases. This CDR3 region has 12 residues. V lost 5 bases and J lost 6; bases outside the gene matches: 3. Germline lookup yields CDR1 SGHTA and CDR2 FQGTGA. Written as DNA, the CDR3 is TGTGCCAGCAGCCCTGGACAGGGCGAGCAGTACTTC. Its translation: CASSPGQGEQYF.

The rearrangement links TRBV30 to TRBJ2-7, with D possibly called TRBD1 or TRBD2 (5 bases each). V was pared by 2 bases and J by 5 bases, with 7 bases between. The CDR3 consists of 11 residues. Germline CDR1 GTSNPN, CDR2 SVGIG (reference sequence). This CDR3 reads CAWSPGHEQYF. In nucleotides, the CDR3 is TGTGCCTGGAGTCCGGGGCACGAGCAGTACTTC.

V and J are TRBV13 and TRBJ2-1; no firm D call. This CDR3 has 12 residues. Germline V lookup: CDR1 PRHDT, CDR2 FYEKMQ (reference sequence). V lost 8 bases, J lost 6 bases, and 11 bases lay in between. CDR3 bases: TGTGCCAGCTCTGAAGGTCTCAATGAGCAGTTCTTC. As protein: CASSEGLNEQFF.

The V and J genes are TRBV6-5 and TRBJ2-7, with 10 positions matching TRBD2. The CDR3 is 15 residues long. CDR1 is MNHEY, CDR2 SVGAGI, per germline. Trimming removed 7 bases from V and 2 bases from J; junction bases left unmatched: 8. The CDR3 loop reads CASTPEREGTYEQYF. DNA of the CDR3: TGTGCCAGCACCCCCGAGCGGGAGGGAACCTACGAGCAGTACTTC.

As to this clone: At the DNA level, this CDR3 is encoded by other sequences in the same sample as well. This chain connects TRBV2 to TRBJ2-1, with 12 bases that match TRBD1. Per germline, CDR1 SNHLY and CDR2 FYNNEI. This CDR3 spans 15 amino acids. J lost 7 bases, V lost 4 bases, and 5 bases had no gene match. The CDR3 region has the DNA TGTGCCAGCAGTGCGGGACAGGGGGCTGGTAATGAGCAGTTCTTC. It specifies CASSAGQGAGNEQFF.

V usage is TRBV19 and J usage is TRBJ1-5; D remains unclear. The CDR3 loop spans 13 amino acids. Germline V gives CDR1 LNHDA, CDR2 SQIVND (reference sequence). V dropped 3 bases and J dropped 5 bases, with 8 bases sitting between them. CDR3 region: CASSILHYQPQHF. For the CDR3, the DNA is TGTGCCAGTAGTATCCTCCACTATCAGCCCCAGCATTTT.

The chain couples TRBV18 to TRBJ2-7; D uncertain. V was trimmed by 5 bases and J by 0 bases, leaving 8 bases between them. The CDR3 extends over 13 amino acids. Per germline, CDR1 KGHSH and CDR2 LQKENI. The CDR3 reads CASSSSDSYEQYF. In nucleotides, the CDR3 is TGTGCCAGCTCAAGCAGCGACTCCTACGAGCAGTACTTC. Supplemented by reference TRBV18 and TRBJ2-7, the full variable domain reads NAGVMQNPRHLVRRRGQEARLRCSPMKGHSHVYWYRQLPEEGLKFMVYLQKENIIDESGMPKERFSAEFPKEGPSILRIQQVVRGDSAAYFCASSSSDSYEQYFGPGTRLTVT.

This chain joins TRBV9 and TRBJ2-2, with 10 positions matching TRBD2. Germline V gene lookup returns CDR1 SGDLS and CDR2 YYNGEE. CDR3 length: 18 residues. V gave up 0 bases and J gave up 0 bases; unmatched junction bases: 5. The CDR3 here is CASSVALAGNANTGELFF. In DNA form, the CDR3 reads TGTGCCAGCAGCGTAGCACTAGCGGGGAACGCGAACACCGGGGAGCTGTTTTTT.

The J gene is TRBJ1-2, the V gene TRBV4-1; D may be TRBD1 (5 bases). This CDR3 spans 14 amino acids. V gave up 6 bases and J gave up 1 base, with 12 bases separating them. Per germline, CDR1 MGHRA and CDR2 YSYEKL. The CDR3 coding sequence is TGCGCCAGCAGTGCCGGACACCTTAACTATGGCTACACCTTC. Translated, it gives CASSAGHLNYGYTF.

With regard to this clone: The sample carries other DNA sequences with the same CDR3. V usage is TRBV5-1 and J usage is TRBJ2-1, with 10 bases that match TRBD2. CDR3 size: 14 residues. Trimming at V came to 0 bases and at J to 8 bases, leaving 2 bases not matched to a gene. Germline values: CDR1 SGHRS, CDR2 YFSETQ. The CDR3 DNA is TGCGCCAGCAGCTTGGTAGCGGGGGGCGATGAGCAGTTCTTC. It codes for CASSLVAGGDEQFF. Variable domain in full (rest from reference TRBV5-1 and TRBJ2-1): KAGVTQTPRYLIKTRGQQVTLSCSPISGHRSVSWYQQTPGQGLQFLFEYFSETQRNKGNFPGRFSGRQFSNSRSEMNVSTLELGDSALYLCASSLVAGGDEQFFGPGTRLTVL.

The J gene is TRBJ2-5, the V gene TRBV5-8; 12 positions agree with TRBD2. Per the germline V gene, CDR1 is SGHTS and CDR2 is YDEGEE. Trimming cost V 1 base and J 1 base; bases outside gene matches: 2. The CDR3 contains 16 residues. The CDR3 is CASSLRLAGVQETQYF. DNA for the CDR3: TGTGCCAGCAGCTTGAGACTAGCGGGAGTCCAAGAGACCCAGTACTTC. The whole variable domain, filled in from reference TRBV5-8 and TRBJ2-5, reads EAGVTQSPTHLIKTRGQQATLRCSPISGHTSVYWYQQALGLGLQFLLWYDEGEERNRGNFPPRFSGRQFPNYSSELNVNALELEDSALYLCASSLRLAGVQETQYFGPGTRLLVL.

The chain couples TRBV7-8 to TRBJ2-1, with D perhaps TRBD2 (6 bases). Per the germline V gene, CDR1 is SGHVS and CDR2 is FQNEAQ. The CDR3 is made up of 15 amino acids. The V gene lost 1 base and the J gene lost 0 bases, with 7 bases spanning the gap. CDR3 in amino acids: CASSLVEGSYNEQFF. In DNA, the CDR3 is TGTGCCAGCAGCTTAGTGGAGGGCTCCTACAATGAGCAGTTCTTC.

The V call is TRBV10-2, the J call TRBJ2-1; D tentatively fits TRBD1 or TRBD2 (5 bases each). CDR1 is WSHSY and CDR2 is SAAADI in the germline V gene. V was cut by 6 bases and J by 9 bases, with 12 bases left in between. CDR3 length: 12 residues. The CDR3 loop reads CASREGSGEQFF. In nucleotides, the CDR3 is TGCGCCAGCAGAGAGGGGAGTGGTGAGCAGTTCTTC.

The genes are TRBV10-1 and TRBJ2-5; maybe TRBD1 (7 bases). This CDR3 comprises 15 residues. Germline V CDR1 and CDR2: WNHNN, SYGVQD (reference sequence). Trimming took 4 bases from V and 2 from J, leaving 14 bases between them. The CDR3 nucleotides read TGCGCCAGCAGTGGTGAACAGGGGACTCAAGAGACCCAGTACTTC. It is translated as CASSGEQGTQETQYF.

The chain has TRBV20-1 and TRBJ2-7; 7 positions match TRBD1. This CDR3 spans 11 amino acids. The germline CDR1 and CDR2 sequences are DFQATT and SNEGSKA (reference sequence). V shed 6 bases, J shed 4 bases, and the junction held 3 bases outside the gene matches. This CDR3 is CSANRGYEQYF. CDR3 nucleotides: TGCAGTGCCAACAGGGGTTACGAGCAGTACTTC.